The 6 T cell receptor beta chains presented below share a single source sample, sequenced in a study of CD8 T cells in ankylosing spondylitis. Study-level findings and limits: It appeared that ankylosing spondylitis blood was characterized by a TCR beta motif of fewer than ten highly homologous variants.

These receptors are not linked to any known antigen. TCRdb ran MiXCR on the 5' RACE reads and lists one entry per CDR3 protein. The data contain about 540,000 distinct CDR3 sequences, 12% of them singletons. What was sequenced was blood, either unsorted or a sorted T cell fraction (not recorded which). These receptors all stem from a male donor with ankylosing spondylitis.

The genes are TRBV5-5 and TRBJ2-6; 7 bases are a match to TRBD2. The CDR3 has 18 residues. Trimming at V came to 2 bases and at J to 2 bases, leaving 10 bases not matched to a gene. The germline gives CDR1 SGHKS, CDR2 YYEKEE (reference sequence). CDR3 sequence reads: CASSFTGGSLAGANVLTF. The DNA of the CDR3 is TGTGCCAGCAGCTTCACGGGGGGTAGTTTGGCTGGGGCCAACGTCCTGACTTTC.

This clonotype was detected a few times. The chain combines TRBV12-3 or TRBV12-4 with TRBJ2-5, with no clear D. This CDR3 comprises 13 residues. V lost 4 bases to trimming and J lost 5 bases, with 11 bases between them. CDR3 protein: CASSSYIGETQYF. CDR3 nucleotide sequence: TGTGCCAGCAGTTCTTATATAGGGGAGACCCAGTACTTC.

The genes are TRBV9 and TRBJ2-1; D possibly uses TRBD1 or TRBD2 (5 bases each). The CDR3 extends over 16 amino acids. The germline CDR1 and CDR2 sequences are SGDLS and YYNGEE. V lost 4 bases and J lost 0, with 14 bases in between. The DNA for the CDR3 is TGTGCCAGCAGCCCGACGGGGCAGCGCTCCTACAATGAGCAGTTCTTC. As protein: CASSPTGQRSYNEQFF.

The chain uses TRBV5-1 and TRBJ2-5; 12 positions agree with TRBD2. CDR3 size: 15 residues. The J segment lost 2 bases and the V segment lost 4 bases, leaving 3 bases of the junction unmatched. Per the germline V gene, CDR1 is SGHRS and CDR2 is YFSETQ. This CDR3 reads CASSRTSGIQETQYF. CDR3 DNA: TGCGCCAGCAGCCGGACTAGCGGGATACAAGAGACCCAGTACTTC. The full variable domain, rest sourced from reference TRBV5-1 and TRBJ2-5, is KAGVTQTPRYLIKTRGQQVTLSCSPISGHRSVSWYQQTPGQGLQFLFEYFSETQRNKGNFPGRFSGRQFSNSRSEMNVSTLELGDSALYLCASSRTSGIQETQYFGPGTRLLVL.

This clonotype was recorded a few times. The CDR3 sequence is CSARRPGASGAYNEQFF. The CDR3 nucleotides are TGCAGTGCTAGACGCCCCGGGGCTAGCGGAGCATACAATGAGCAGTTCTTC. The rearrangement links TRBV20-1 to TRBJ2-1, with 7 nucleotides matching TRBD2. V lost 2 bases, J lost 4 bases, and 14 bases stayed unmatched. The CDR3 is 17 residues long. Germline CDR1 DFQATT, CDR2 SNEGSKA (reference sequence).

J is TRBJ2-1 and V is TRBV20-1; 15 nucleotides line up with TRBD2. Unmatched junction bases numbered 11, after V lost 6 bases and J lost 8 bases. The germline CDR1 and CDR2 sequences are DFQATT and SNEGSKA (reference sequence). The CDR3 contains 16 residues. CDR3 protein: CSASGLAGGPLDEQFF. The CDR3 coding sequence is TGCAGTGCCAGCGGACTAGCGGGAGGGCCTTTGGATGAGCAGTTCTTC.